The entry below describes one TCR beta chain. Its antigen remains unknown. This sample was taken from a study of identifying expanded T cells in peripheral blood. This table comes from immunoSEQ multiplex PCR, and its TCRdb copy is limited to in-frame clones, with some not included. The sample contains more than 75,000 clones, almost 90% of which appear only once. V was pared by 5 bases and J by 5 bases, with 19 bases between. There are 16 residues in the CDR3. Germline CDR1 LNHNV, CDR2 YYDKDF (reference sequence). No infections or other immune events were documented during collection. General study results and limits: Variance in clone template counts between approximately two-week samples significantly increased with total template count across all healthy donors. About 1.2 clones differed between technical replicates, versus around 15 and 18 over time.

The TCR was taken from a person aged 18-70 years in good health. The chain links TRBV15 to TRBJ1-5; a weak D match, TRBD1 (6 bases). Sequencing input: blood. CDR3 nucleotide sequence: TGTGCCACCAGCGCCGTGGGGGAAGGGGGGCATCAGCCCCAGCATTTT. Translation: CATSAVGEGGHQPQHF.